The 10 T cell receptor beta chains reported below all come from one sample, sequenced in a study of shared clonotypes between healthy human individuals. Sequencing was performed with immunoSEQ multiplex PCR; in TCRdb, only in-frame clones are kept and a portion is missing. The profile covers about 710,000 clones, with around 77% appearing a single time and under 2% taken by the ten largest. The sequenced sample consisted of memory CD4+ T cells sorted from blood. Subset noted: CD45RA-negative fraction. These receptors originate from a woman in her twenties or thirties in good health.

This clone was picked up a small number of times. The rearrangement joins TRBV7-3 to TRBJ2-3, with 8 positions matching TRBD2. This CDR3 region has 16 residues. Germline trimming cut 5 bases from V and 2 bases from J; bases unmatched to any gene: 9. CDR1 and CDR2 from the germline V gene are SGHTA and FQGTGA. Written as DNA, the CDR3 is TGTGCCAGCAGCCCCGCGGCACTAGCGGTCACAGATACGCAGTATTTT. This codes for CASSPAALAVTDTQYF. The complete variable domain, with remaining parts taken from reference TRBV7-3 and TRBJ2-3, reads GAGVSQTPSNKVTEKGKYVELRCDPISGHTALYWYRQSLGQGPEFLIYFQGTGAADDSGLPNDRFFAVRPEGSVSTLKIQRTERGDSAVYLCASSPAALAVTDTQYFGPGTRLTVL.

The chain has TRBV27 and TRBJ1-2, with D unclear. Germline CDR1 reads MNHEY; CDR2 reads SMNVEV (reference sequence). Trimming took 8 bases from V and 3 from J, leaving 13 bases between them. The CDR3 is 13 amino acids. The CDR3 bases are TGTGCCAGCTCCCCCGGCGAATACTATGGCTACACCTTC. Translation gives CASSPGEYYGYTF.

The chain links TRBV5-1 to TRBJ1-4; TRBD1 is a possible D gene (5 bases). V was pared by 0 bases and J by 4 bases, with 13 bases between. This CDR3 contains 16 residues. Germline assignment: CDR1 SGHRS and CDR2 YFSETQ. The CDR3 region is CASSLAGLGINEKLFF. The CDR3 nucleotides read TGCGCCAGCAGCTTGGCGGGACTGGGCATTAATGAAAAACTGTTTTTT.

This clone was observed a few times. The V and J genes are TRBV6-4 and TRBJ1-1, with D possibly TRBD1 on 6 matching bases. Germline lookup yields CDR1 MRHNA and CDR2 SNTAGT. Trimming removed 1 base at V and 1 base at J, with 10 bases between. The CDR3 totals 15 residues. The CDR3 sequence: CASSDYGGPNTEAFF. As DNA, the CDR3 is TGTGCCAGCAGTGACTACGGGGGCCCGAACACTGAAGCTTTCTTT.

This clone was seen only a few times. The gene calls are TRBV28 and TRBJ2-4, with D possibly matching TRBD1 (6 bases). V was pared by 9 bases and J by 0 bases, with 15 bases between. This CDR3 is built from 15 residues. From germline, CDR1 is MDHEN and CDR2 SYDVKM. The CDR3 protein is CASARTALAKNIQYF. The CDR3 nucleotides are TGTGCCAGTGCTAGGACAGCCCTAGCCAAAAACATTCAGTACTTC.

CDR3 DNA: TGTGCCACCAGCAGAGGAGGAGGATATGAAAAACTGTTTTTT. It codes for CATSRGGGYEKLFF. The V and J genes are TRBV15 and TRBJ1-4; D is uncertain. From germline, CDR1 is LNHNV and CDR2 YYDKDF (reference sequence). The CDR3 extends over 14 amino acids. V was clipped by 1 base and J by 6 bases, with 9 bases between them.

V and J are TRBV6-5 and TRBJ2-5, with 8 bases identical to TRBD2. This CDR3 is built from 15 residues. V lost 5 bases to trimming and J lost 2 bases; unmatched junction nucleotides: 7. In germline, CDR1 is MNHEY, CDR2 SVGAGI. The chain's CDR3 is CASSPWGLVQETQYF. The CDR3 DNA follows: TGTGCCAGCAGTCCCTGGGGACTAGTACAAGAGACCCAGTACTTC.

This sequence joins TRBV6-5 and TRBJ1-1, with D possibly being TRBD1 (5 bases). The germline gives CDR1 MNHEY, CDR2 SVGAGI. The CDR3 is made up of 14 amino acids. V lost 2 bases, J lost 5 bases, and 12 bases lay in between. The CDR3 spells CASSYAMTATEAFF. The CDR3 region has the DNA TGTGCCAGCAGTTACGCGATGACAGCAACTGAAGCTTTCTTT.

About this clone itself: Given a much more abundant clone one base away, this may be a read error. The chain links TRBV5-1 to TRBJ1-3; D remains unclear. The CDR3 has 13 amino acids. The V and J ends lost 4 bases and 2 bases respectively, with 7 bases between them. From germline, CDR1 is SGHRS and CDR2 YFSETQ. This CDR3 reads CASSPDPGNTIYF. In nucleotides, the CDR3 is TGCGCCAGCAGCCCCGACCCTGGAAACACCATATATTTT. The full variable domain, rest sourced from reference TRBV5-1 and TRBJ1-3, is KAGVTQTPRYLIKTRGQQVTLSCSPISGHRSVSWYQQTPGQGLQFLFEYFSETQRNKGNFPGRFSGRQFSNSRSEMNVSTLELGDSALYLCASSPDPGNTIYFGEGSWLTVV.

The chain employs TRBV4-1 and TRBJ2-5; 10 bases are a match to TRBD1. J gave up 1 base and V 3 bases, and 8 bases lay outside the gene matches. The CDR3 sequence is 17 residues long. Per the germline V gene, CDR1 is MGHRA and CDR2 is YSYEKL. CDR3 sequence: CASSQGDRGKSQETQYF. The DNA for the CDR3 is TGCGCCAGCAGCCAGGGGGACAGGGGAAAGTCCCAAGAGACCCAGTACTTC.